The 13 T cell receptor beta chains below come from one sample, sequenced in a study of CD8 T cells in Susac syndrome. The authors reverse transcribed roughly 0.5 to 1 ug RNA with random hexamers. TCRdb re-derived calls from the immunoSEQ multiplex PCR reads in MiXCR, one entry per CDR3 protein. The repertoire has some 260,000 distinct CDR3 sequences, about 85% of them found once; the top ten carry over 0.095%. The sequenced material came from CD8+ T cells from PBMCs. The receptors come from a human donor with multiple sclerosis.

The chain recombines TRBV11-2 with TRBJ2-1, with a possible D match to TRBD2 (6 bases). The germline V and J ends were trimmed by 3 bases and 7 bases, with 19 bases remaining between them. This CDR3 contains 16 residues. CDR1 SGHAT and CDR2 FQNNGV come from the germline V gene. The CDR3: CASSFDPGAFINEQFF. DNA of the CDR3: TGTGCCAGCAGCTTCGATCCGGGAGCCTTCATTAATGAGCAGTTCTTC.

The gene calls are TRBV29-1 and TRBJ2-7; TRBD2 agrees at 8 bases. CDR3 length equals 14 residues. Germline-derived CDR1 and CDR2 are SQVTM and ANQGSEA. The V segment lost 5 bases and the J segment 7 bases; nucleotides outside the gene matches: 13. This chain's CDR3 is CSVPGLAPGKEQYF. CDR3 coding DNA: TGCAGCGTTCCCGGACTAGCACCGGGGAAAGAGCAGTACTTC.

V and J are TRBV7-3 and TRBJ2-1; D remains unclear. The CDR3 length is 16 residues. The germline V gene has CDR1 SGHTA and CDR2 FQGTGA. Trimming took off 0 bases at V and 4 bases at J, with 13 bases between the two ends. CDR3 region: CASSLTWSAPYNEQFF. The CDR3 nucleotides are TGTGCCAGCAGCTTAACCTGGTCGGCCCCTTACAATGAGCAGTTCTTC.

DNA of the CDR3: TGTGCCAGCAGTTTATCCTCCAGACTCAATCAGCCCCAGCATTTT. Translation: CASSLSSRLNQPQHF. The rearrangement links TRBV28 to TRBJ1-5; D unresolved. The V and J ends lost 1 base and 3 bases respectively, with 10 bases between them. CDR1 and CDR2 from the germline V gene are MDHEN and SYDVKM. The CDR3 consists of 15 residues. The full variable domain, in which reference TRBV28 and TRBJ1-5 provide the parts outside the CDR3, is DVKVTQSSRYLVKRTGEKVFLECVQDMDHENMFWYRQDPGLGLRLIYFSYDVKMKEKGDIPEGYSVSREKKERFSLILESASTNQTSMYLCASSLSSRLNQPQHFGDGTRLSIL.

The rearrangement joins TRBV11-2 to TRBJ2-1, with D possibly matching TRBD2 (6 bases). CDR3 length: 15 residues. Trimming left V 1 base short and J 9 bases short, with 16 bases between. CDR1 SGHAT and CDR2 FQNNGV come from the germline V gene. In DNA, the CDR3 is TGTGCCAGCAGCTTAGGGGGGGATGTAGGAGTTGAGCAGTTCTTC. Its protein product is CASSLGGDVGVEQFF.

The J gene is TRBJ2-7, the V gene TRBV5-6, with 9 bases fitting TRBD2. V was clipped by 3 bases and J by 7 bases; unmatched bases: 8. Germline CDR1 SGHDT, CDR2 YYEEEE. The CDR3 extends over 14 amino acids. The CDR3 sequence is CASSSSSGMSEQYF. As DNA, the CDR3 is TGTGCCAGCAGCTCCTCTAGCGGGATGAGTGAGCAGTACTTC.

This chain connects TRBV20-1 to TRBJ2-7, with 10 nucleotides matching TRBD2. Germline V gene sequence: CDR1 DFQATT, CDR2 SNEGSKA (reference sequence). V gave up 0 bases and J gave up 3 bases; unmatched junction bases: 5. The length of the CDR3 is 15 residues. The CDR3, as DNA: TGCAGTGCTAGAGAGGCTAGCGGGGGATTCTACGAGCAGTACTTC. Its translation: CSAREASGGFYEQYF.

This clonotype has just a few counts. The chain uses TRBV5-6 and TRBJ2-1, with TRBD2 matching over 11 bases. Germline assignment: CDR1 SGHDT and CDR2 YYEEEE. The V gene end was trimmed by 4 bases and the J gene end by 5 bases; junction bases not matched to a gene: 14. The CDR3 has 18 residues. CDR3 residues: CASSPAGLAGGTHNEQFF. The CDR3 bases are TGTGCCAGCAGCCCGGCGGGGCTAGCGGGAGGTACACACAATGAGCAGTTCTTC.

This rearrangement joins TRBV6-5 to TRBJ2-1, with D perhaps matching TRBD2 (7 bases). The V gene lost 2 bases and the J gene lost 2 bases, with 10 bases spanning the gap. This CDR3 region has 15 residues. In germline, CDR1 is MNHEY, CDR2 SVGAGI. The chain's CDR3 is CASSYRGAAYNEQFF. CDR3 bases: TGTGCCAGCAGTTACCGGGGGGCAGCCTACAATGAGCAGTTCTTC.

The chain couples TRBV9 to TRBJ2-5; TRBD1 matches at 10 bases. This CDR3 region has 16 residues. CDR1 is SGDLS and CDR2 is YYNGEE in the germline V gene. V shed 0 bases, J shed 1 base, and the junction held 3 bases outside the gene matches. The CDR3 loop is CASSVAGQGTQETQYF. CDR3 coding DNA: TGTGCCAGCAGCGTAGCGGGACAGGGGACCCAAGAGACCCAGTACTTC.

This chain uses TRBV4-1 with TRBJ2-3; 13 nucleotides agree with TRBD2. The germline V gene has CDR1 MGHRA and CDR2 YSYEKL. This CDR3 has 17 residues. Trimming removed 1 base from V and 5 bases from J; junction bases left unmatched: 6. The CDR3 reads CASSQAGLAGRGDTQYF. Written as DNA, the CDR3 is TGCGCCAGCAGCCAAGCGGGACTAGCGGGGAGGGGAGATACGCAGTATTTT.

The rearrangement links TRBV5-6 to TRBJ2-1; D is possibly TRBD1 or TRBD2 (5 bases each). In germline, CDR1 is SGHDT, CDR2 YYEEEE. The CDR3 totals 15 residues. V shed 4 bases and J shed 7 bases, with 18 bases lying between them. The CDR3 nucleotides are TGTGCCAGCAGCCGGACCCGGGAAGGGGTAAATGAGCAGTTCTTC. Amino acids: CASSRTREGVNEQFF.

V is TRBV9 and J is TRBJ2-7; no definite D call. The CDR3 runs 14 residues. From germline, CDR1 is SGDLS and CDR2 YYNGEE. V was shortened by 2 bases and J by 6 bases, with 15 bases between the two germline ends. The CDR3 DNA sequence: TGTGCCAGCAGCGTTGGTCCTGGCGCCACCGAGCAGTACTTC. Translating gives CASSVGPGATEQYF.